This T cell receptor (beta chain) was profiled in a study of Ad26.COV2.S vaccination and SARS-CoV-2 variants. Overall study context: Once, or twice with 56 days between doses, Ad26.COV2.S was given intramuscularly. Findings and limits, study-wide: Compared with placebo recipients, vaccine recipients had higher spike-specific TCR breadth. Total T cell responses were possibly underestimated by TCR breadth and depth analyses.

Looked up from germline, CDR1 is LGHNA and CDR2 is YSLEER. Trimming took 4 bases from V and 6 from J; bases not matched to a gene: 5. This CDR3 region has 14 residues. Treatment denoted: over 15 received Ad26.COV2.S at low or high dose, single or two shots; about 5 received placebo; per-sample allocation not given. Sampling happened 63 days after the first vaccine or placebo injection. As its vector, the vaccine had Ad26, which expressed Wuhan-strain SARS-CoV-2 spike. On this clone itself: What it binds is not known.

Data came from immunoSEQ multiplex PCR; TCRdb stores just in-frame clones and leaves some out. The repertoire holds roughly 400,000 clones, with around 92% as singletons. The gene calls are TRBV4-3 and TRBJ1-4; 7 nucleotides align to TRBD1. The sequenced sample was peripheral blood, obtained in a trial of Ad26.COV2.S vaccine versus placebo. The clonotype comes from a person aged 18-60 years who received the Ad26.COV2.S COVID-19 vaccine or a placebo. CDR3 bases: TGCGCCAGCAGCCCGGGACAGAGATATGAAAAACTGTTTTTT. Protein: CASSPGQRYEKLFF.